This T cell receptor (beta chain) was sequenced during a study of control samples from healthy donors and cancer patients. Germline lookup yields CDR1 SEHNR and CDR2 FQNEAQ (reference sequence). The CDR3 spans 17 residues. The V gene end was trimmed by 6 bases and the J gene end by 6 bases; junction bases not matched to a gene: 12. Some clones are missing from TCRdb's copy, which holds only in-frame ones; the method was immunoSEQ multiplex PCR. The sample has 25,000 to 35,000 clones, roughly nine tenths seen once. The chain carries TRBV7-9 and TRBJ2-1, with TRBD1 identical over 12 bases. The sequence came from a man aged 45-65 years with lung cancer. Sequences were obtained from PBMCs. CDR3 region: CASSVRGQGAFVNEQFF. The DNA of the CDR3 is TGTGCCAGCAGTGTAAGGGGACAGGGGGCCTTCGTCAATGAGCAGTTCTTC.